These T cell receptor beta chains were read from a single sample in a study of lymphopenia after photon versus proton radiotherapy. Profiling relied on immunoSEQ multiplex PCR, and the TCRdb table lists in-frame clones only, not all of them. The repertoire consists of 60,000 or so clones, with around 87% occurring once and the leading ten covering roughly 13%. The sequencing used peripheral blood, collected from a patient treated with proton-based radiotherapy. Source of these receptors: a man older than 75 with esophageal cancer. Both conserved end residues are part of each CDR3. Fields, in order: D gene, J gene, clone size, V gene, CDR3 protein, CDR3 DNA. The D gene is left open where the match is weak. Clone size appears in some rows only: once, few, many, or a class for an expanded clone.

- | TRBJ1-6 | - | TRBV6-6 | CASSIRTVNSPLHF | TGTGCCAGCAGTATTCGGACAGTAAATTCACCCCTCCACTTT
- | TRBJ2-1 | once | TRBV27 | CASSSYRDGSYNEQFF | TGTGCCAGCAGTTCTTACCGGGACGGGTCCTACAATGAGCAGTTCTTC
TRBD1 | TRBJ2-5 | - | TRBV12-5 | CASGWTTGTGIETQYF | TGTGCTAGTGGTTGGACCACCGGGACAGGGATAGAGACCCAGTACTTC
TRBD1 | TRBJ2-7 | - | TRBV4-3 | CASSQGRTGYEQYF | TGCGCCAGCAGCCAAGGTCGGACAGGCTACGAGCAGTACTTC
- | TRBJ1-1 | - | TRBV2 | CASTPRTNAEAFF | TGTGCCAGCACTCCGCGCACGAACGCTGAAGCTTTCTTT
TRBD2 | TRBJ2-2 | - | TRBV7-6 | CASSLVLGRGLAANTGELFF | TGTGCCAGCAGCTTAGTCTTGGGGAGGGGACTAGCGGCTAACACCGGGGAGCTGTTTTTT
- | TRBJ1-3 | - | TRBV5-1 | CASSLGPTSGNTIYF | TGCGCCAGCAGCTTGGGACCGACAAGCGGAAACACCATATATTTT
TRBD2 | TRBJ2-7 | - | TRBV11-2 | CASSPRTSGIYEQYF | TGTGCCAGCAGCCCACGGACTAGCGGGATTTACGAGCAGTACTTC
TRBD2 | TRBJ2-3 | once | TRBV27 | CARCPRLAATDTQYF | TGTGCCAGATGCCCTAGACTAGCCGCCACAGATACGCAGTATTTT
- | TRBJ1-2 | - | TRBV19 | CASSKGRPSPYGYTF | TGTGCCAGTAGTAAAGGACGGCCCTCTCCGTATGGCTACACCTTC
- | TRBJ2-1 | - | TRBV5-1 | CASSLGFRAHEQFF | TGCGCCAGCAGCTTGGGGTTCCGGGCCCATGAGCAGTTCTTC
TRBD1 | TRBJ1-1 | few | TRBV5-1 | CASTMGQDTEAFF | TGCGCCAGCACAATGGGACAGGACACTGAAGCTTTCTTT
- | TRBJ2-7 | - | TRBV4-1 | CASKGRSYEQYF | TGCGCCAGCAAAGGGAGGTCCTACGAGCAGTACTTC
- | TRBJ2-2 | once | TRBV4-1 | CASSRGVGTGELFF | TGCGCCAGCAGCCGTGGGGTTGGAACCGGGGAGCTGTTTTTT
- | TRBJ2-7 | once | TRBV27 | CASNARTKPYEQYF | TGTGCCAGCAACGCTCGGACAAAACCCTACGAGCAGTACTTC
- | TRBJ2-4 | few | TRBV19 | CASSRDPWNIQYF | TGTGCCAGTAGTAGGGACCCTTGGAACATTCAGTACTTC
TRBD1 | TRBJ2-7 | - | TRBV6-1 | CASSALGLGTGKNEQYF | TGTGCCAGCAGTGCTCTTGGGCTCGGGACAGGTAAAAACGAGCAGTACTTC
- | TRBJ2-1 | - | TRBV9 | CASSVVGGPYNEQFF | TGTGCCAGCAGCGTAGTCGGTGGGCCCTACAATGAGCAGTTCTTC
- | TRBJ2-7 | - | TRBV6-6 | CASSPSGLGYEQYF | TGTGCCAGCAGTCCAAGCGGACTGGGCTACGAGCAGTACTTC
- | TRBJ1-2 | - | TRBV7-9 | CASSQSGGRYTF | TGTGCCAGCAGCCAATCGGGGGGCAGATACACCTTC
- | TRBJ2-1 | - | TRBV10-2 | CATTQGYEQFF | TGCGCCACCACACAGGGCTATGAGCAGTTCTTC
TRBD1 | TRBJ2-2 | - | TRBV28 | CASRAWTGGVTGELFF | TGTGCCAGCAGGGCCTGGACAGGGGGAGTTACCGGGGAGCTGTTTTTT
- | TRBJ2-7 | - | TRBV6-1 | CASSEVAETSYEQYF | TGTGCCAGCAGTGAAGTGGCAGAGACCTCCTACGAGCAGTACTTC
TRBD1 | TRBJ1-6 | few | TRBV15 | CATSGGTGAGTLHF | TGTGCCACCAGCGGGGGGACAGGAGCCGGTACCCTCCACTTT
- | TRBJ1-1 | - | TRBV29-1 | CSVESGGNTEAFF | TGCAGCGTTGAATCGGGGGGGAACACTGAAGCTTTCTTT
- | TRBJ2-5 | once | TRBV10-1 | CASSESGAGTQYF | TGCGCCAGCAGTGAGTCGGGAGCGGGGACCCAGTACTTC
- | TRBJ1-1 | - | TRBV7-9 | CASSPGVGDTEAFF | TGTGCCAGCAGCCCAGGGGTCGGGGACACTGAAGCTTTCTTT
- | TRBJ1-1 | - | TRBV6-6 | CASSRTVKNTEAFF | TGTGCCAGCAGTCGGACAGTTAAGAACACTGAAGCTTTCTTT
- | TRBJ2-5 | - | TRBV7-2 | CASRKDGGHRETQYF | TGTGCCAGCAGAAAAGACGGGGGGCATCGGGAGACCCAGTACTTC
- | TRBJ1-1 | - | TRBV18 | CASSAGLGGNTEAFF | TGTGCCAGCTCGGCAGGACTGGGCGGGAACACTGAAGCTTTCTTT
- | TRBJ2-3 | - | TRBV5-1 | CASSLGHTDTQYF | TGCGCCAGCAGCTTGGGGCATACAGATACGCAGTATTTT
TRBD1 | TRBJ2-7 | - | TRBV7-2 | CASSLRRGDRAYEQYF | TGTGCCAGCAGCCTCCGGCGTGGGGACAGGGCCTACGAGCAGTACTTC
TRBD2 | TRBJ2-2 | - | TRBV6-4 | CASSDGEGRELFF | TGTGCCAGCAGTGACGGGGAGGGCAGAGAGCTGTTTTTT
- | TRBJ1-5 | - | TRBV6-5 | CASSRRPRNQPQHF | TGTGCCAGCAGCCGCCGACCGCGCAATCAGCCCCAGCATTTT
TRBD1 | TRBJ1-1 | - | TRBV27 | CASSRQGGYTEAFF | TGTGCCAGCAGCCGACAGGGGGGCTACACTGAAGCTTTCTTT
TRBD1 | TRBJ2-1 | once | TRBV29-1 | CSGRQGGNEQFF | TGCAGCGGGCGACAGGGGGGCAATGAGCAGTTCTTC
- | TRBJ2-7 | - | TRBV5-4 | CASSFGKTYEQYF | TGTGCCAGCAGCTTTGGGAAGACCTACGAGCAGTACTTC
- | TRBJ1-2 | - | TRBV5-5 | CASSPLKGANYGYTF | TGTGCCAGCAGCCCTCTGAAGGGTGCTAACTATGGCTACACCTTC
- | TRBJ2-2 | - | TRBV13 | CASSHSNTGELFF | TGTGCCAGCAGCCATTCGAACACCGGGGAGCTGTTTTTT
- | TRBJ2-1 | - | TRBV18 | CASSLEFTQGHEQFF | TGTGCCAGCTCACTCGAATTTACACAGGGCCATGAGCAGTTCTTC
TRBD1 | TRBJ1-5 | once | TRBV5-6 | CASSLSEGTGWDQPQHF | TGTGCCAGCAGCTTGTCGGAAGGGACAGGGTGGGATCAGCCCCAGCATTTT
- | TRBJ1-3 | - | TRBV12-5 | CASGLVRMVGTATGNTIYF | TGTGCTAGTGGTTTGGTAAGAATGGTAGGGACGGCTACTGGAAACACCATATATTTT
TRBD2 | TRBJ2-5 | - | TRBV18 | CASSSSGRIETQYF | TGTGCCAGCTCATCTAGCGGGAGGATAGAGACCCAGTACTTC
TRBD1 | TRBJ1-1 | - | TRBV19 | CASTRDSRGTEAFF | TGTGCCAGTACCCGGGACAGTAGAGGCACTGAAGCTTTCTTT
- | TRBJ2-7 | - | TRBV4-3 | CASSQDGTYYEQYF | TGCGCCAGCAGCCAAGATGGGACGTACTACGAGCAGTACTTC
TRBD1 | TRBJ1-5 | - | TRBV2 | CASSPGQGGRQPQHF | TGTGCCAGCAGCCCCGGACAGGGGGGTCGACAGCCCCAGCATTTT
- | TRBJ1-2 | - | TRBV4-3 | CASSQEYRAFEGYTF | TGCGCCAGCAGCCAAGAGTACCGGGCATTCGAAGGCTACACCTTC
- | TRBJ1-2 | - | TRBV4-1 | CASSQVYARGIANYGYTF | TGCGCCAGCAGCCAAGTTTACGCGAGAGGAATAGCTAACTATGGCTACACCTTC
- | TRBJ2-1 | - | TRBV7-2 | CASSLGHSQAEQFF | TGTGCCAGCAGCTTAGGACATAGTCAGGCTGAGCAGTTCTTC
- | TRBJ1-2 | - | TRBV5-1 | CASSLGGGAGYTF | TGCGCCAGCAGCTTGGGAGGGGGTGCTGGCTACACCTTC
TRBD2 | TRBJ2-7 | - | TRBV10-3 | CAISESAGGPYEQYF | TGTGCCATCAGTGAAAGCGCGGGAGGGCCCTACGAGCAGTACTTC
- | TRBJ1-2 | - | TRBV5-1 | CASSLDPSGGYTF | TGCGCCAGCAGCTTGGATCCATCGGGTGGCTACACCTTC
- | TRBJ2-2 | - | TRBV5-1 | CASSRGTGLGPGELFF | TGCGCCAGCAGCAGAGGTACAGGGCTCGGGCCCGGGGAGCTGTTTTTT
TRBD2 | TRBJ2-7 | - | TRBV10-3 | CAIASSAGGVAYEQYF | TGTGCCATCGCCAGCTCAGCGGGGGGGGTCGCCTACGAGCAGTACTTC
- | TRBJ2-3 | - | TRBV19 | CASSIGNERSDTQYF | TGTGCCAGTAGTATAGGGAACGAGAGATCAGATACGCAGTATTTT
- | TRBJ1-2 | few | TRBV7-9 | CASSLEPYGYTF | TGTGCCAGCAGCTTGGAACCGTATGGCTACACCTTC
- | TRBJ2-7 | - | TRBV4-3 | CASSQDFPYEQYF | TGCGCCAGCAGCCAAGATTTCCCCTACGAGCAGTACTTC
TRBD1 | TRBJ2-7 | - | TRBV5-4 | CASSSGQGYEQYF | TGTGCCAGCAGCTCAGGACAGGGCTACGAGCAGTACTTC